A single sample is the source of the 24 T cell receptor beta chains below, sequenced in a study of regulatory T cells in long-lasting Graves disease. Both iRepertoire HTBI primers and Arm-PCR of CDR3 regions were used to build the TCR beta libraries. TCRdb re-analysed the multiplex PCR reads in MiXCR, keeping a single row per CDR3 protein. The profile shows about 460,000 distinct CDR3 sequences, around a fifth of them singletons. Time point of the sample: persistent/refractory GD, antithyroid drugs over 5 years with positive TRAb. Preparation of the TCR library used RNA extracted from PBMCs. The sample in question was peripheral blood mononuclear cells (PBMCs), obtained when the disease was refractory, from a patient treated with antithyroid drugs. The receptors here all came from a female donor with Graves disease.

V is TRBV7-2 and J is TRBJ1-5, with D unresolved. The CDR3 length is 15 residues. In germline, CDR1 is SGHTA, CDR2 FQGNSA. The V gene lost 5 bases and the J gene lost 0 bases, with 11 bases spanning the gap. The CDR3 here is CASSPIQDSNQPQHF. CDR3 in DNA: TGTGCCAGCAGCCCCATCCAGGATAGCAATCAGCCCCAGCATTTT.

J is TRBJ2-5 and V is TRBV9; 7 bases line up with TRBD2. The ends lost 3 bases at V and 5 bases at J; junction bases unmatched: 10. Germline CDR1 and CDR2: SGDLS and YYNGEE. The CDR3 has 15 residues. CDR3 loop: CASSGSAGEMETQYF. The CDR3 nucleotides read TGTGCCAGCAGCGGGTCCGCGGGGGAAATGGAGACCCAGTACTTC.

This clonotype was seen a handful of times. This rearrangement joins TRBV13 to TRBJ2-6; the match to TRBD1 covers 7 bases. The CDR3 is made up of 16 amino acids. CDR1 is PRHDT, CDR2 FYEKMQ, per germline (reference sequence). Trimming removed 5 bases from V and 0 bases from J; junction bases left unmatched: 4. In nucleotides, the CDR3 is TGTGCCAGCAGCGCAGGGGGAACCTCTGGGGCCAACGTCCTGACTTTC. The encoded protein is CASSAGGTSGANVLTF. The full variable domain, rest sourced from reference TRBV13 and TRBJ2-6, is AAGVIQSPRHLIKEKRETATLKCYPIPRHDTVYWYQQGPGQDPQFLISFYEKMQSDKGSIPDRFSAQQFSDYHSELNMSSLELGDSALYFCASSAGGTSGANVLTFGAGSRLTVL.

J is TRBJ1-4 and V is TRBV25-1, with a weak D call TRBD1 (6 bases). Trimming cost V 6 bases and J 8 bases, with 13 bases left between them. The length of the CDR3 is 13 residues. Germline V gene lookup returns CDR1 MGHDK and CDR2 SYGVNS. CDR3 sequence reads: CASSRVQGEKLFF. The CDR3 DNA is TGTGCCAGCAGCCGGGTCCAGGGGGAAAAACTGTTTTTT.

The chain has TRBV7-6 and TRBJ2-2; TRBD1 matches at 8 bases. The CDR3 loop spans 16 amino acids. The V gene's germline CDR1 is SGHVS and CDR2 FNYEAQ. The junction had 6 bases not matched to a gene; V was cut back by 5 bases and J by 1 base. The CDR3 nucleotides read TGTGCCAGCAGCGCAGACGGGACAGGGAACACCGGGGAGCTGTTTTTT. Translated: CASSADGTGNTGELFF. The variable domain in full, completed from reference TRBV7-6 and TRBJ2-2, reads GAGVSQSPRYKVTKRGQDVALRCDPISGHVSLYWYRQALGQGPEFLTYFNYEAQQDKSGLPNDRFSAERPEGSISTLTIQRTEQRDSAMYRCASSADGTGNTGELFFGEGSRLTVL.

CDR3 in DNA: TGTGCCATCAGCCAGTCAGCGGGGGCCACAGATACGCAGTATTTT. Translation gives CAISQSAGATDTQYF. V usage is TRBV10-3 and J usage is TRBJ2-3, with 8 bases lining up with TRBD2. The CDR3 sequence is 15 residues long. J gave up 2 bases and V 6 bases, and 7 bases lay outside the gene matches. In germline, CDR1 is ENHRY, CDR2 SYGVKD.

There are many counts of this clonotype. This chain uses TRBV6-1 with TRBJ2-5; the D gene is possibly TRBD2 (5 bases). CDR3 length: 12 residues. With 3 bases removed from V and 3 bases from J, the gap between germline ends came to 5 bases. CDR1 and CDR2 (germline): MNHNS, SASEGT. The CDR3 nucleotides read TGTGCCAGCAGTGAGAGGGAAGAGACCCAGTACTTC. Protein product: CASSEREETQYF.

The sample holds a few counts of this clonotype. The V gene is TRBV5-1, the J gene TRBJ1-2; D unclear. Germline assignment: CDR1 SGHRS and CDR2 YFSETQ. CDR3 length: 15 residues. V was shortened by 7 bases and J by 4 bases, with 20 bases between the two germline ends. DNA of the CDR3: TGCGCCAGCGGGGAGACTACCCTTGTTCCCTATGGCTACACCTTC. This sequence encodes CASGETTLVPYGYTF.

This chain joins TRBV4-1 and TRBJ2-7; D uncertain. The CDR3 is 15 residues long. Germline V gene data show CDR1 as MGHRA and CDR2 as YSYEKL. V shed 1 base and J shed 2 bases, with 12 bases lying between them. CDR3 nucleotide sequence: TGCGCCAGCAGCCAAGCGCCCAGAAATACCTACGAGCAGTACTTC. Translation gives CASSQAPRNTYEQYF.

The chain carries TRBV30 and TRBJ2-1; D is perhaps TRBD2 (5 bases). Germline CDR1 is GTSNPN and CDR2 is SVGIG (reference sequence). The CDR3 extends over 14 amino acids. V lost 3 bases and J 0 bases, leaving 9 bases between the germline ends. The CDR3 nucleotides read TGTGCCTGGAGGCCGGGAAGCTCCTACAATGAGCAGTTCTTC. Translation gives CAWRPGSSYNEQFF.

This clonotype occurred many times. The J gene is TRBJ2-3, the V gene TRBV11-3, with 11 positions matching TRBD2. CDR1 and CDR2 from the germline V gene are SGHNT and YENEEA. V trimming: 5 bases; J trimming: 2 bases; junction bases outside the gene matches: 3. The CDR3 has 15 amino acids. The CDR3 here is CASSMGLAVTDTQYF. Written as DNA, the CDR3 is TGTGCCAGCAGCATGGGACTAGCGGTCACAGATACGCAGTATTTT.

This clonotype has a handful of counts. The chain employs TRBV11-2 and TRBJ2-2; D is perhaps TRBD1 (5 bases). The CDR3 length is 13 residues. V shed 8 bases and J shed 3 bases, with 10 bases lying between them. The germline V gene has CDR1 SGHAT and CDR2 FQNNGV. This CDR3 is CASVTEYTGELFF. The CDR3 region has the DNA TGTGCCAGCGTGACAGAATACACCGGGGAGCTGTTTTTT. Filled out from reference TRBV11-2 and TRBJ2-2, the complete variable domain reads EAGVAQSPRYKIIEKRQSVAFWCNPISGHATLYWYQQILGQGPKLLIQFQNNGVVDDSQLPKDRFSAERLKGVDSTLKIQPAKLEDSAVYLCASVTEYTGELFFGEGSRLTVL.

This clonotype was observed many times. The chain links TRBV28 to TRBJ1-1, with TRBD1 identical over 9 bases. The length of the CDR3 is 15 residues. CDR1 and CDR2 (germline): MDHEN, SYDVKM. Unmatched junction bases numbered 5, after V lost 5 bases and J lost 1 base. The CDR3 loop reads CASSEQGAGNTEAFF. The CDR3 DNA is TGTGCCAGCAGTGAACAGGGGGCAGGGAACACTGAAGCTTTCTTT. The full variable domain, with the rest looked up from reference TRBV28 and TRBJ1-1, is DVKVTQSSRYLVKRTGEKVFLECVQDMDHENMFWYRQDPGLGLRLIYFSYDVKMKEKGDIPEGYSVSREKKERFSLILESASTNQTSMYLCASSEQGAGNTEAFFGQGTRLTVV.

The table lists this clonotype with a few counts. The chain employs TRBV4-2 and TRBJ1-5; 10 bases match TRBD1. Losses at the gene ends were 0 bases for V and 11 bases for J; bases not matched to a gene: 10. Looked up from germline, CDR1 is LGHNA and CDR2 is YNFKEQ. The CDR3 loop spans 16 amino acids. CDR3 coding DNA: TGTGCCAGCAGCCAAGATGGGGACAGGGGCCAGGGGGCCCAGCATTTT. It translates to CASSQDGDRGQGAQHF.

This clonotype was found many times. The rearrangement links TRBV6-1 to TRBJ1-5, with 7 bases aligning to TRBD1. The junction had 10 bases not matched to a gene; V was cut back by 7 bases and J by 1 base. The CDR3 sequence is 16 residues long. The V gene's germline CDR1 is MNHNS and CDR2 SASEGT. CDR3 DNA: TGTGCCAGCATTTTTCAGGGGGAGATAAGCAATCAGCCCCAGCATTTT. It specifies CASIFQGEISNQPQHF.

Comments on this clonotype: Given a much more abundant clone one base away, this may be a read error. DNA for the CDR3: TGTGCCAGCAGTGTCCGGCCACCCTACGGGCAGTACTTC. This sequence encodes CASSVRPPYGQYF. The V call is TRBV6-1, the J call TRBJ2-7; no clear D. The germline gives CDR1 MNHNS, CDR2 SASEGT. This CDR3 comprises 13 residues.

This clonotype was seen ten or more times. The chain couples TRBV28 to TRBJ1-6; D possibly corresponds to TRBD1 (5 bases). V was pared by 6 bases and J by 2 bases, with 11 bases between. CDR1 and CDR2 (germline): MDHEN, SYDVKM. The CDR3 has 15 residues. The CDR3 nucleotides are TGTGCCAGCAGGACCGGGGGGACCTATAATTCACCCCTCCACTTT. Its translation: CASRTGGTYNSPLHF.

The rearrangement joins TRBV9 to TRBJ2-2; D unresolved. This CDR3 comprises 16 residues. Germline V CDR1 and CDR2: SGDLS, YYNGEE. Trimming shortened V by 0 bases and J by 0 bases, and 9 bases separated the two germline ends. The CDR3 protein is CASSVGQTSNTGELFF. The CDR3, as DNA: TGTGCCAGCAGCGTAGGGCAAACCTCGAACACCGGGGAGCTGTTTTTT.

The J gene is TRBJ2-5, the V gene TRBV7-3; a possible D gene is TRBD2 (6 bases). Trimming took off 4 bases at V and 4 bases at J, with 19 bases between the two ends. In germline, CDR1 is SGHTA, CDR2 FQGTGA. The CDR3 totals 16 residues. The CDR3: CASSSNGPGVGETQYF. The CDR3 nucleotides read TGTGCCAGCAGCTCCAATGGTCCGGGGGTTGGAGAGACCCAGTACTTC.

This clonotype was observed at least ten times. The chain employs TRBV6-5 and TRBJ1-1; weak D call: TRBD1 (6 bases). The CDR3 spans 14 residues. V shed 1 base and J shed 5 bases, with 11 bases lying between them. In germline, CDR1 is MNHEY, CDR2 SVGAGI. The CDR3 DNA is TGTGCCAGCAGTTACTTAGGGGGTGGGACTGAAGCTTTCTTT. Protein: CASSYLGGGTEAFF.

The chain has TRBV20-1 and TRBJ2-1, with D tentatively TRBD1 or TRBD2 (5 bases each). CDR3 length: 15 residues. Germline V gene data show CDR1 as DFQATT and CDR2 as SNEGSKA (reference sequence). V was clipped by 1 base and J by 10 bases, with 20 bases between them. The CDR3 spells CSARAGALHLLEQFF. Written as DNA, the CDR3 is TGCAGTGCTAGAGCCGGGGCTCTCCACCTTTTGGAGCAGTTCTTC.

The chain combines TRBV18 with TRBJ1-1; no reliable D call. V shed 5 bases and J shed 1 base, with 11 bases lying between them. The CDR3 runs to 14 residues. The germline V gene has CDR1 KGHSH and CDR2 LQKENI. The DNA for the CDR3 is TGTGCCAGCTCAGCCCTGGCTGCGAACACTGAAGCTTTCTTT. Amino acid sequence: CASSALAANTEAFF.

This clonotype came up many times. The V gene is TRBV28, the J gene TRBJ1-6, with no clear D. This CDR3 region has 17 residues. Germline CDR1 reads MDHEN; CDR2 reads SYDVKM. Trimming stripped 1 base from V and 7 bases from J, with 17 bases between. Here the CDR3 DNA reads TGTGCCAGCAGTTTATACCGCTCTATGATGGGCAATTCACCCCTCCACTTT. Its protein is CASSLYRSMMGNSPLHF.

The rearrangement links TRBV7-2 to TRBJ2-1; 10 bases align to TRBD2. Per germline, CDR1 SGHTA and CDR2 FQGNSA. After removal of 3 bases from V and 0 bases from J, the junction contained 2 bases not matched to a gene. The CDR3 loop spans 16 amino acids. Written as DNA, the CDR3 is TGTGCCAGCAGCTTCAAGCGGGGGGGCTCCTACAATGAGCAGTTCTTC. Translated, it gives CASSFKRGGSYNEQFF.